This TCR beta chain was obtained from a study of T cells in Graves' hyperthyroidism and ophthalmopathy. Background on the study: Peripheral blood draws took place at initial diagnosis, ahead of any treatment. Points from the study as a whole: Clonotypes that were expanded in thyroid above 0.001 mostly appeared in blood too.

From germline, CDR1 is DFQATT and CDR2 SNEGSKA (reference sequence). The CDR3 totals 13 residues. Trimming shortened V by 6 bases and J by 3 bases, and 14 bases separated the two germline ends. The CDR3 regions of TCR beta were amplified from RNA transcripts. RT-PCR in the first round (using the HTBI primer set) targeted the TCR CDR3. TCRdb itself ran the multiplex PCR reads through MiXCR, one entry per CDR3 protein. The table lists some 800,000 distinct CDR3 sequences, around 38% of them singletons. Details on this clonotype: Its cognate antigen is unknown.

From more than 8 ml of fresh peripheral blood, PBMCs were isolated. The sequence was collected from a man aged 18 to 30 with Graves' hyperthyroidism. The sequenced material came from blood. V gene TRBV20-1 combines with J gene TRBJ1-2; D unclear. The CDR3 region is CSANPGSDYGYTF. CDR3 coding DNA: TGCAGTGCCAACCCCGGGTCTGACTATGGCTACACCTTC.